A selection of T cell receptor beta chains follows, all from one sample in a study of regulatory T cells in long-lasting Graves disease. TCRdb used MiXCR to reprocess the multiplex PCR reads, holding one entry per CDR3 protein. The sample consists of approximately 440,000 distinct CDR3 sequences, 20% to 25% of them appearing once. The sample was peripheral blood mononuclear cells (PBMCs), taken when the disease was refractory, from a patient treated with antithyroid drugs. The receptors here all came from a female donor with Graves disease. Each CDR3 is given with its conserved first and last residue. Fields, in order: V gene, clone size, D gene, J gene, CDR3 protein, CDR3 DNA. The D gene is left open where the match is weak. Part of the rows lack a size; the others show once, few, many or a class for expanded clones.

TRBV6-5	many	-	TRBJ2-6	CASSYSRFSGANVLTF	TGTGCCAGCAGTTACTCGAGGTTCTCTGGGGCCAACGTCCTGACTTTC
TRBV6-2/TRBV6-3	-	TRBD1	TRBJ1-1	CASSYAGQRAGEAFF	TGTGCCAGCAGTTACGCGGGACAGCGAGCCGGTGAAGCTTTCTTT
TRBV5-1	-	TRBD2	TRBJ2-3	CASSPPLAGALTSTDTQYF	TGCGCCAGCAGCCCTCCTTTAGCGGGGGCGCTTACTAGCACAGATACGCAGTATTTT
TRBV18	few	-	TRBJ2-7	CASSPQGQAYEQYF	TGTGCCAGCTCACCCCAGGGCCAAGCCTACGAGCAGTACTTC
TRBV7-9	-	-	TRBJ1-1	CASSLARVWTEAFF	TGTGCCAGCAGCTTAGCACGTGTCTGGACTGAAGCTTTCTTT
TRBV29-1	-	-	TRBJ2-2	CSVGKGVTAGELFF	TGCAGCGTTGGAAAGGGGGTTACTGCCGGGGAGCTGTTTTTT
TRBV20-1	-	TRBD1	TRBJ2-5	CSATGGWYQETQYF	TGCAGTGCGACAGGGGGCTGGTACCAAGAGACCCAGTACTTC
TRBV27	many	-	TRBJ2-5	CAIIKTRTHWYQETQYF	TGTGCCATCATAAAGACGCGGACACATTGGTACCAAGAGACCCAGTACTTC
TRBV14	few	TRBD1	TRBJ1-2	CASSPWDRANYGYTF	TGTGCCAGCAGCCCTTGGGACAGAGCAAACTATGGCTACACCTTC
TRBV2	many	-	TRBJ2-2	CASGPEQLDTGELFF	TGTGCCAGCGGCCCGGAACAGCTGGACACCGGGGAGCTGTTTTTT
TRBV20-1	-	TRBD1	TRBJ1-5	CSAREPDRGQPQHF	TGCAGTGCTAGAGAACCGGACAGGGGTCAGCCCCAGCATTTT
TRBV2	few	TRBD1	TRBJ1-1	CAGSEGRDRGVTEAFF	TGTGCCGGCAGTGAAGGGAGGGACAGGGGGGTTACTGAAGCTTTCTTT